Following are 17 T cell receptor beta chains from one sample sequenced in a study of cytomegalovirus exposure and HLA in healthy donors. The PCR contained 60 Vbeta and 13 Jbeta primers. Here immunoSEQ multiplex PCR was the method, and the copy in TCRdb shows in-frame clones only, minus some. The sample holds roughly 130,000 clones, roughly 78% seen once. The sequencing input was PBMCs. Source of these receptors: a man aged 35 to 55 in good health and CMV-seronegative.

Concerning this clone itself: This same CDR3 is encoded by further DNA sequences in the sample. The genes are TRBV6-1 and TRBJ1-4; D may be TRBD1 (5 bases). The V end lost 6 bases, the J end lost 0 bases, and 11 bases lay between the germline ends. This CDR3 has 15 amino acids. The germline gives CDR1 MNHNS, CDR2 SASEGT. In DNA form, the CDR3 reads TGTGCCAGCAGCCCCACAGGTTCAACTAATGAAAAACTGTTTTTT. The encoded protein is CASSPTGSTNEKLFF.

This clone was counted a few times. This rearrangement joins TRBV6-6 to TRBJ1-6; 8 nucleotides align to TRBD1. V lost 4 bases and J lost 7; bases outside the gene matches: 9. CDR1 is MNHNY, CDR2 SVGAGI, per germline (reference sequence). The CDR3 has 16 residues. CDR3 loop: CASSSRGRRVNSPLHF. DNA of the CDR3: TGTGCCAGCAGTTCCAGGGGGCGGCGGGTCAATTCACCCCTCCACTTT.

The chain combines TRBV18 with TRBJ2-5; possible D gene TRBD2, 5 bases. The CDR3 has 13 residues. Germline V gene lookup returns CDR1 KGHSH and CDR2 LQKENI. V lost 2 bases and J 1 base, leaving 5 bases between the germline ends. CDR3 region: CASSPGSQETQYF. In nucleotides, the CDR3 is TGTGCCAGCTCACCAGGGAGCCAAGAGACCCAGTACTTC.

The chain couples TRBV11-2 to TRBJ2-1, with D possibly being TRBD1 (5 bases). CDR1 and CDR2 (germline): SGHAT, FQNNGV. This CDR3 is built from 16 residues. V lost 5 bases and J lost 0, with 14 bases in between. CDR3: CASSPSWGSSYNEQFF. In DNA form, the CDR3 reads TGTGCCAGCAGCCCGAGTTGGGGCAGCTCCTACAATGAGCAGTTCTTC.

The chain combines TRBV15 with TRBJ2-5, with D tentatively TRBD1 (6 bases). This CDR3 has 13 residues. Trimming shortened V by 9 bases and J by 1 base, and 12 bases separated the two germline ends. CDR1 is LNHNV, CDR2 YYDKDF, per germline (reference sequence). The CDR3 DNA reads TGTGCCACAGCCTACAGGGTCCAAGAGACCCAGTACTTC. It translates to CATAYRVQETQYF.

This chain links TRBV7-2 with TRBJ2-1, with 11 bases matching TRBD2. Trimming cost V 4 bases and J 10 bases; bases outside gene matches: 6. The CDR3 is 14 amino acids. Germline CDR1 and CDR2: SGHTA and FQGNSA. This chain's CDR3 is CASSSQTSGEEQFF. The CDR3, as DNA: TGTGCCAGCAGCTCCCAGACTAGCGGGGAAGAGCAGTTCTTC.

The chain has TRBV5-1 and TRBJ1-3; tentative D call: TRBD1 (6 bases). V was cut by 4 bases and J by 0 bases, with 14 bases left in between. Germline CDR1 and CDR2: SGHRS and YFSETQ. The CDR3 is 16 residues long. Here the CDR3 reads CASSVSTGFSGNTIYF. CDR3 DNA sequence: TGCGCCAGCAGCGTATCGACAGGCTTCTCTGGAAACACCATATATTTT. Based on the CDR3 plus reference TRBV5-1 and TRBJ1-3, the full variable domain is KAGVTQTPRYLIKTRGQQVTLSCSPISGHRSVSWYQQTPGQGLQFLFEYFSETQRNKGNFPGRFSGRQFSNSRSEMNVSTLELGDSALYLCASSVSTGFSGNTIYFGEGSWLTVV.

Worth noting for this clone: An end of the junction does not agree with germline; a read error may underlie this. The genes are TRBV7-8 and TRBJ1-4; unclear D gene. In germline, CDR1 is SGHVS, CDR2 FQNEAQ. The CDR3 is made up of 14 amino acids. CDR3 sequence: CASSFIAGNEELFF. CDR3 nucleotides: TGTGCCAGCAGCTTTATCGCGGGGAATGAAGAACTGTTTTTT.

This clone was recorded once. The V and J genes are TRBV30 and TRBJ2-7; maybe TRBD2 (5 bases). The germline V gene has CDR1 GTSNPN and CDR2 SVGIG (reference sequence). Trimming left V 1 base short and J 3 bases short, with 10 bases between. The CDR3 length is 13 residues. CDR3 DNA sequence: TGTGCCTGGAGTGGCCTAGCCCTCTACGAGCAGTACTTC. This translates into CAWSGLALYEQYF.

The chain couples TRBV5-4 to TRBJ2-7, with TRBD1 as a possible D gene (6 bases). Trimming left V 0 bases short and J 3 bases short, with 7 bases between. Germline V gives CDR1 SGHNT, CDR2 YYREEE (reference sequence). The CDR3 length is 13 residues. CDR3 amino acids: CASSLGTVYEQYF. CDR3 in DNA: TGTGCCAGCAGCTTGGGGACAGTCTACGAGCAGTACTTC.

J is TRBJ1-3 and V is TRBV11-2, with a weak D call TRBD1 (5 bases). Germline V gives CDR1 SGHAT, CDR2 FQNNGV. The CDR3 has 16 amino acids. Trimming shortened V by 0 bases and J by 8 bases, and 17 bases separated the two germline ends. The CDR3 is CASSLDRQGSVDTIYF. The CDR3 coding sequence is TGTGCCAGCAGCTTAGACAGGCAGGGAAGCGTTGACACCATATATTTT. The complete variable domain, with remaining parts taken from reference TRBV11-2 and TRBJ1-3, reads EAGVAQSPRYKIIEKRQSVAFWCNPISGHATLYWYQQILGQGPKLLIQFQNNGVVDDSQLPKDRFSAERLKGVDSTLKIQPAKLEDSAVYLCASSLDRQGSVDTIYFGEGSWLTVV.

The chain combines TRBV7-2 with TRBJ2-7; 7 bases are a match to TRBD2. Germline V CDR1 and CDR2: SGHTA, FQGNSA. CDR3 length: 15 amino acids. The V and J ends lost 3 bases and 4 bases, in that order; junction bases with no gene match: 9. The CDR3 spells CASSLEGLESYEQYF. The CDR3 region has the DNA TGTGCCAGCAGCTTGGAAGGACTAGAATCGTACGAGCAGTACTTC.

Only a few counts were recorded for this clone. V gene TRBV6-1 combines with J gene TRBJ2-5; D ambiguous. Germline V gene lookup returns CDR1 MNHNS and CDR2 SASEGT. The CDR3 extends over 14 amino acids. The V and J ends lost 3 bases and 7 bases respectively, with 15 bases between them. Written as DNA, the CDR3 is TGTGCCAGCAGTGAGGCCAGCCTGTCAGGGACCCAGTACTTC. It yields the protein CASSEASLSGTQYF.

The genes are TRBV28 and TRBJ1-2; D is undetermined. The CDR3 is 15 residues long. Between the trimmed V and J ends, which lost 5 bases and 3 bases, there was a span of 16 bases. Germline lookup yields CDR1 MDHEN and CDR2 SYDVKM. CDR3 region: CASSAPGGPDYGYTF. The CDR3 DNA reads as TGTGCCAGCAGTGCCCCGGGAGGACCGGACTATGGCTACACCTTC.

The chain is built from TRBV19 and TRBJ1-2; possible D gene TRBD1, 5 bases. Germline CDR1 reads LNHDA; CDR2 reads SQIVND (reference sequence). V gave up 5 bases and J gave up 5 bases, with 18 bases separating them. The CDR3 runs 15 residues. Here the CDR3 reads CASSARTSERYGYTF. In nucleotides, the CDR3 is TGTGCCAGTAGTGCACGGACATCCGAGAGGTATGGCTACACCTTC.

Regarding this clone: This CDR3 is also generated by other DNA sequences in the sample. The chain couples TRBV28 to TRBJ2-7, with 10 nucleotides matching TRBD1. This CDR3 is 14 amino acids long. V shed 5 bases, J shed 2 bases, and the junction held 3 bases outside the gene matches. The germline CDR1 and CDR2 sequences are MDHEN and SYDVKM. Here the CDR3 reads CASSRQGATYEQYF. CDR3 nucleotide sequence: TGTGCCAGCAGTAGACAGGGGGCGACCTACGAGCAGTACTTC.

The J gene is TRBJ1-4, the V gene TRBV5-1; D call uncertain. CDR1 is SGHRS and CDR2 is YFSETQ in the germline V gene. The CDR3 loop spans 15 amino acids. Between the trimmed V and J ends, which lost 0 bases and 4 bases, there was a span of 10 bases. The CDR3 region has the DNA TGCGCCAGCAGCTTGGAGGGTGGACTTAATGAAAAACTGTTTTTT. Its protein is CASSLEGGLNEKLFF.